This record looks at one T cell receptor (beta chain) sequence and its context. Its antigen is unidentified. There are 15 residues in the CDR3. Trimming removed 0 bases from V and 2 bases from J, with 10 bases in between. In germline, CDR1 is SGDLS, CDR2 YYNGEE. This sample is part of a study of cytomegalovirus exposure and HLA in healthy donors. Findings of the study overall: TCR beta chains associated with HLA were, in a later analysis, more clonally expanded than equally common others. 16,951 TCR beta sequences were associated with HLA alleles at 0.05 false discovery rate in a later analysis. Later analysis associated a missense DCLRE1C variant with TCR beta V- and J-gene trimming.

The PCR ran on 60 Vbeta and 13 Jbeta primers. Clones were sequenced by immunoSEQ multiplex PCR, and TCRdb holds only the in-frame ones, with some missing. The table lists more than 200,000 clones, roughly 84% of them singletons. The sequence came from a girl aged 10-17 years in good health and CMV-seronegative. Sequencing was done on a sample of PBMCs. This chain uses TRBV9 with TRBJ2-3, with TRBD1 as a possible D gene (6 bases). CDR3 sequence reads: CASSVGDRTTDTQYF. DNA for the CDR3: TGTGCCAGCAGCGTAGGAGACAGGACCACAGATACGCAGTATTTT.